The 25 T cell receptor beta chains listed next were all sequenced from one sample in a study of identical twins. TCRdb re-analysed the 5' RACE reads in MiXCR, keeping a single row per CDR3 protein. The sample includes about 200,000 distinct CDR3 sequences, over 9.5% of them seen just once. Specimen: memory T cells sorted from blood. Every receptor here comes from a man aged 50-60 years in good health.

This chain connects TRBV7-8 to TRBJ1-4; TRBD1 might be the D (5 bases). The CDR3 has 15 amino acids. Germline values: CDR1 SGHVS, CDR2 FQNEAQ. Trimming took off 1 base at V and 12 bases at J, with 18 bases between the two ends. The CDR3 DNA is TGTGCCAGCAGCTTAGTTTCCGGGACCAAAGGAGAACTGTTTTTT. It codes for CASSLVSGTKGELFF.

This clonotype was observed a few times. V usage is TRBV12-3 or TRBV12-4 and J usage is TRBJ1-2; maybe TRBD1 (6 bases). This CDR3 region has 13 residues. The V end lost 2 bases, the J end lost 4 bases, and 8 bases lay between the germline ends. Here the CDR3 DNA reads TGTGCCAGCAGTTTAAGCAGGGGCTATGGCTACACCTTC. It translates to CASSLSRGYGYTF.

This clonotype was observed a handful of times. The V gene is TRBV20-1, the J gene TRBJ2-7; D possibly corresponds to TRBD2 (6 bases). The CDR3 is 12 amino acids. Trimming took 4 bases from V and 6 from J, leaving 13 bases between them. Germline values: CDR1 DFQATT, CDR2 SNEGSKA (reference sequence). The CDR3 loop reads CSATREVVEQYF. In nucleotides, the CDR3 is TGCAGTGCTACCAGGGAGGTGGTCGAGCAGTACTTC.

This clonotype is labeled as medium-sized (0.01 to 0.1%). V usage is TRBV12-3 or TRBV12-4 and J usage is TRBJ1-1; D is perhaps TRBD1 (6 bases). The CDR3 has 16 residues. Trimming removed 5 bases at V and 3 bases at J, with 19 bases between. The CDR3 DNA follows: TGTGCCAGCAGTGCCGCCAGGGGAAGGTTGTACACTGAAGCTTTCTTT. Amino acids: CASSAARGRLYTEAFF.

This chain's CDR3 is CASGQGTGETQYF. In nucleotides, the CDR3 is TGTGCCAGCGGTCAGGGGACGGGGGAGACCCAGTACTTC. The J gene is TRBJ2-5, the V gene TRBV2, with a possible D match to TRBD1 (6 bases). V lost 8 bases and J lost 5, with 15 bases in between. This CDR3 contains 13 residues. Germline V gene lookup returns CDR1 SNHLY and CDR2 FYNNEI.

The chain links TRBV24-1 to TRBJ2-2; TRBD1 or TRBD2 may be the D gene (6 bases each). In germline, CDR1 is KGHDR, CDR2 SFDVKD. The CDR3 covers 17 residues. V dropped 6 bases and J dropped 0 bases, with 16 bases sitting between them. CDR3 loop: CATSRGGGGANTGELFF. Written as DNA, the CDR3 is TGTGCCACCAGTAGAGGTGGGGGCGGGGCGAACACCGGGGAGCTGTTTTTT.

This clonotype appeared a few times. This chain joins TRBV7-2 and TRBJ2-4, with D perhaps being TRBD1 or TRBD2 (5 bases each). The V gene lost 6 bases and the J gene lost 8 bases, with 23 bases spanning the gap. Germline V CDR1 and CDR2: SGHTA, FQGNSA. This CDR3 spans 16 amino acids. CDR3 sequence (DNA): TGTGCCAGCAGGTCAGACCTGATCACGGTGGGGGACATTCAGTACTTC. It is translated as CASRSDLITVGDIQYF.

V is TRBV7-9 and J is TRBJ2-1; 9 nucleotides line up with TRBD1. Per germline, CDR1 SEHNR and CDR2 FQNEAQ (reference sequence). V dropped 8 bases and J dropped 9; count of bases not matched to a gene: 8. The CDR3 loop spans 13 amino acids. This CDR3 is CASRWTGEGEQFF. CDR3 DNA: TGTGCCAGCCGATGGACAGGGGAGGGTGAGCAGTTCTTC.

The CDR3 bases are TGTGCCAGCCGGAGCGAGGACGACTACGAGCAGTACTTC. Its protein is CASRSEDDYEQYF. The rearrangement joins TRBV6-1 to TRBJ2-7; D call uncertain. Germline V gene data show CDR1 as MNHNS and CDR2 as SASEGT. This CDR3 region has 13 residues. The V end lost 8 bases, the J end lost 3 bases, and 14 bases lay between the germline ends.

This clonotype was picked up many times. The J gene is TRBJ2-1, the V gene TRBV20-1; TRBD2 aligns across 13 bases. V lost 5 bases and J lost 3; bases outside the gene matches: 4. Germline V gives CDR1 DFQATT, CDR2 SNEGSKA (reference sequence). This CDR3 spans 15 amino acids. CDR3 amino acids: CSALGLAGDYNEQFF. In DNA, the CDR3 is TGCAGTGCTCTCGGACTAGCGGGGGACTACAATGAGCAGTTCTTC.

This clonotype appeared many times. The chain recombines TRBV7-9 with TRBJ2-5; 8 nucleotides match TRBD1. V lost 7 bases to trimming and J lost 1 base; unmatched junction nucleotides: 11. This CDR3 has 16 amino acids. CDR1 SEHNR and CDR2 FQNEAQ come from the germline V gene (reference sequence). CDR3 in amino acids: CASNQLQGAGQETQYF. The CDR3 bases are TGTGCCAGCAACCAACTTCAGGGGGCAGGCCAAGAGACCCAGTACTTC.

A few counts support this clonotype. The rearrangement links TRBV10-3 to TRBJ2-5; no firm D call. The length of the CDR3 is 13 residues. The germline V gene encodes CDR1 ENHRY and CDR2 SYGVKD. The V gene lost 4 bases and the J gene lost 5 bases, with 11 bases spanning the gap. CDR3 residues: CAISGEVFETQYF. CDR3 coding DNA: TGTGCCATCAGTGGAGAGGTCTTCGAGACCCAGTACTTC.

Ten or more counts support this clonotype. The rearrangement links TRBV20-1 to TRBJ1-1; tentatively, D is TRBD1 (5 bases). This CDR3 is 16 amino acids long. The germline gives CDR1 DFQATT, CDR2 SNEGSKA (reference sequence). The V and J ends lost 0 bases and 8 bases respectively, with 22 bases between them. CDR3 sequence: CSARDSSGPQTKEAFF. CDR3 bases: TGCAGTGCTAGAGATTCATCGGGACCTCAAACCAAGGAAGCTTTCTTT.

This clonotype was seen a few times. The rearrangement links TRBV6-2 or TRBV6-3 to TRBJ2-3; TRBD2 agrees at 11 bases. This CDR3 is built from 20 residues. The V gene's germline CDR1 is MNHEY and CDR2 SVGEGT. V shed 3 bases, J shed 6 bases, and the junction held 20 bases outside the gene matches. The chain's CDR3 is CASSYDLATSGAPQADTQYF. The DNA for the CDR3 is TGTGCCAGCAGTTATGACCTGGCGACTAGCGGGGCTCCCCAGGCGGATACGCAGTATTTT.

The V call is TRBV6-2 or TRBV6-3, the J call TRBJ2-3; 11 bases are a match to TRBD2. The CDR3 runs to 15 residues. CDR1 and CDR2 (germline): MNHEY, SVGEGT. With 6 bases clipped from V and 5 bases from J, the junction kept 7 bases outside the gene matches. CDR3 coding DNA: TGTGCCAGCAGCCCTAGCGGGGGGTATGGAGATACGCAGTATTTT. Protein product: CASSPSGGYGDTQYF.

This clonotype was picked up a small number of times. The V gene is TRBV20-1, the J gene TRBJ2-3; TRBD2 aligns across 9 bases. J was trimmed by 4 bases and V by 3 bases; bases with no gene match: 8. Germline CDR1 reads DFQATT; CDR2 reads SNEGSKA (reference sequence). The CDR3 is made up of 15 amino acids. The CDR3 sequence: CSARGVSGRPDTQYF. CDR3 nucleotide sequence: TGCAGTGCTAGGGGGGTCAGCGGGAGGCCAGATACGCAGTATTTT.

This clonotype appeared a few times. The chain employs TRBV6-1 and TRBJ1-4, with D uncertain. This CDR3 spans 14 amino acids. Trimming shortened V by 4 bases and J by 8 bases, and 14 bases separated the two germline ends. The germline V gene encodes CDR1 MNHNS and CDR2 SASEGT. This CDR3 reads CASSVGGNEEKLFF. CDR3 coding DNA: TGTGCCAGCAGTGTAGGAGGGAACGAGGAAAAACTGTTTTTT.

This clonotype was recorded many times. This sequence joins TRBV3-1 and TRBJ2-3, with 13 bases identical to TRBD2. J was trimmed by 5 bases and V by 1 base; bases with no gene match: 6. The CDR3 runs 17 residues. Germline V gene data show CDR1 as LGHDT and CDR2 as YNNKEL (reference sequence). In DNA form, the CDR3 reads TGTGCCAGCAGCCAAGGACCGGGACTAGCGGGGAAAGATACGCAGTATTTT. Its protein product is CASSQGPGLAGKDTQYF.

This clonotype was counted ten times or more. The J gene is TRBJ1-2, the V gene TRBV10-2; D unclear. The CDR3 runs 15 residues. Trimming stripped 4 bases from V and 0 bases from J, with 12 bases between. Germline V lookup: CDR1 WSHSY, CDR2 SAAADI. DNA for the CDR3: TGCGCCAGCAGTGTCTCTGCCACAGCTAACTATGGCTACACCTTC. This encodes CASSVSATANYGYTF.

This clonotype occurred a few times. The chain is built from TRBV7-9 and TRBJ2-5, with D unresolved. V was shortened by 3 bases and J by 5 bases, with 16 bases between the two germline ends. The CDR3 contains 15 residues. Germline-derived CDR1 and CDR2 are SEHNR and FQNEAQ (reference sequence). The CDR3 nucleotides read TGTGCCAGCAGCTTTCACAGTGGTGGCCGGGAGACCCAGTACTTC. It codes for CASSFHSGGRETQYF.

In this sample, this clonotype turned up many times. The CDR3 loop is CASSSRRDRPYGYTF. In DNA form, the CDR3 reads TGTGCCAGCAGTTCCCGCCGGGACAGGCCATATGGCTACACCTTC. This chain connects TRBV28 to TRBJ1-2; TRBD1 matches 8 bases. J lost 5 bases, V lost 4 bases, and 9 bases had no gene match. The CDR3 contains 15 residues. Germline values: CDR1 MDHEN, CDR2 SYDVKM.

The chain employs TRBV7-8 and TRBJ2-1, with D tentatively TRBD1 or TRBD2 (5 bases each). V dropped 7 bases and J dropped 0 bases, with 16 bases sitting between them. The germline CDR1 and CDR2 sequences are SGHVS and FQNEAQ. This CDR3 has 16 residues. The CDR3 spells CASTQSGTVSYNEQFF. CDR3 sequence (DNA): TGTGCCAGCACCCAATCCGGGACGGTCTCCTACAATGAGCAGTTCTTC.

The chain links TRBV4-2 to TRBJ2-2; D remains ambiguous. CDR3 length equals 15 residues. Germline V gives CDR1 LGHNA, CDR2 YNFKEQ. Trimming took off 0 bases at V and 4 bases at J, with 9 bases between the two ends. CDR3: CASSQDQRGTGELFF. The CDR3 bases are TGTGCCAGCAGCCAAGATCAAAGAGGCACCGGGGAGCTGTTTTTT.

This clonotype was picked up many times. This chain joins TRBV11-2 and TRBJ2-2; 7 nucleotides agree with TRBD1. From germline, CDR1 is SGHAT and CDR2 FQNNGV. Trimming at V came to 3 bases and at J to 4 bases, leaving 5 bases not matched to a gene. The CDR3 runs 15 residues. The CDR3 DNA follows: TGTGCCAGCAGCTTGAGTACAGGGGTCACCGGGGAGCTGTTTTTT. Its translation: CASSLSTGVTGELFF.

The sample holds many counts of this clonotype. This sequence joins TRBV7-9 and TRBJ2-7; 9 nucleotides align to TRBD1. Germline CDR1 and CDR2: SEHNR and FQNEAQ (reference sequence). The ends lost 4 bases at V and 2 bases at J; junction bases unmatched: 6. The length of the CDR3 is 15 residues. CDR3 bases: TGTGCCAGCAGCTACCGGGACAGGGTCACCTACGAGCAGTACTTC. This translates into CASSYRDRVTYEQYF.